One and the same sample provided the 23 T cell receptor beta chains below, sequenced in a study of CD8 T cells in Susac syndrome. RNA, at roughly 0.45 to 1 ug, was reverse transcribed with random hexamers. One entry per CDR3 protein results from TCRdb running MiXCR on the immunoSEQ multiplex PCR reads. Here the sample spans about 200,000 distinct CDR3 sequences, approximately 95% being singletons. Sequences were obtained from CD4+ T cells from PBMCs. The origin of the receptors is a human donor with multiple sclerosis.

The chain couples TRBV29-1 to TRBJ2-3; 7 bases fit TRBD1. Germline trimming cut 3 bases from V and 4 bases from J; bases unmatched to any gene: 1. The CDR3 sequence is 12 residues long. The germline gives CDR1 SQVTM, CDR2 ANQGSEA. CDR3 DNA sequence: TGCAGCGTTGACCAGGGGGCAGATACGCAGTATTTT. Protein sequence: CSVDQGADTQYF.

V and J are TRBV28 and TRBJ2-7; no clear D gene. With 6 bases removed from V and 2 bases from J, the gap between germline ends came to 11 bases. Germline CDR1 MDHEN, CDR2 SYDVKM. The CDR3 is 13 residues long. The CDR3 loop reads CASRSGFTYEQYV. In DNA form, the CDR3 reads TGTGCCAGCAGGTCCGGGTTCACCTACGAGCAGTACGTC.

The chain has TRBV29-1 and TRBJ1-2; D might be TRBD1 (6 bases). This CDR3 region has 14 residues. CDR1 is SQVTM and CDR2 is ANQGSEA in the germline V gene. Deletions cut 4 bases from V and 5 bases from J, with 17 bases between. The CDR3 nucleotides read TGCAGCGTTGCCCTAGGGGACATCCCGTATGGCTACACCTTC. Encoded protein: CSVALGDIPYGYTF.

This clonotype came up once. J is TRBJ1-5 and V is TRBV30; D perhaps matches TRBD1 (5 bases). CDR1 and CDR2 from the germline V gene are GTSNPN and SVGIG (reference sequence). The CDR3 totals 12 residues. The V end was cut by 8 bases, the J end by 6 bases, with 14 bases between. CDR3 amino acids: CAGGTSGQPQHF. CDR3 bases: TGTGCCGGGGGAACGTCGGGTCAGCCCCAGCATTTT.

On this clonotype: Sequence at one end of the junction differs from germline and may be a read error. V gene TRBV20-1 combines with J gene TRBJ1-1; D remains ambiguous. Per the germline V gene, CDR1 is DFQATT and CDR2 is SNEGSKA (reference sequence). The CDR3 runs 10 residues. CDR3 nucleotide sequence: TGCAGTGCTAGAGGCGGTGAATCTTTCTTT. Encoded protein: CSARGGESFF.

The J gene is TRBJ1-1, the V gene TRBV6-5; D not resolved. The CDR3 runs 14 residues. Trimming took off 3 bases at V and 6 bases at J, with 14 bases between the two ends. Germline V gene lookup returns CDR1 MNHEY and CDR2 SVGAGI. In DNA, the CDR3 is TGTGCCAGCAGTTATACGGGCGCCGGTGCTGAAGCTTTCTTT. It encodes CASSYTGAGAEAFF.

The chain uses TRBV5-6 and TRBJ1-5; D perhaps matches TRBD1 (5 bases). The CDR3 spans 15 residues. The V end was cut by 0 bases, the J end by 6 bases, with 13 bases between. CDR1 and CDR2 (germline): SGHDT, YYEEEE. For the CDR3, the DNA is TGTGCCAGCAGCTTGGGGGGCGTCTACGGTCAGCCCCAGCATTTT. Protein: CASSLGGVYGQPQHF.

The J gene is TRBJ2-1, the V gene TRBV18, with a tentative D call TRBD2 (6 bases). Per germline, CDR1 KGHSH and CDR2 LQKENI. The V end was cut by 1 base, the J end by 10 bases, with 11 bases between. There are 13 residues in the CDR3. CDR3 sequence (DNA): TGTGCCAGCTCACCACTGCGGGGACCCGAGCAGTTCTTC. It codes for CASSPLRGPEQFF.

The gene calls are TRBV24-1 and TRBJ2-3; 10 bases match TRBD1. The V gene end was trimmed by 9 bases and the J gene end by 3 bases; junction bases not matched to a gene: 2. The CDR3 has 13 amino acids. CDR1 and CDR2 (germline): KGHDR, SFDVKD. CDR3 residues: CATQGQGTDTQYF. The DNA for the CDR3 is TGTGCCACCCAGGGACAGGGGACAGATACGCAGTATTTT.

This chain uses TRBV12-3 or TRBV12-4 with TRBJ2-5; D is perhaps TRBD2 (6 bases). The CDR3 consists of 14 residues. Deletions cut 0 bases from V and 2 bases from J, with 7 bases between. CDR3: CASSLAGRQETQYF. CDR3 nucleotide sequence: TGTGCCAGCAGTTTAGCGGGGAGGCAAGAGACCCAGTACTTC.

The chain couples TRBV11-2 to TRBJ2-4, with 7 nucleotides matching TRBD2. The CDR3 sequence is 16 residues long. Per germline, CDR1 SGHAT and CDR2 FQNNGV. Trimming removed 2 bases from V and 3 bases from J; junction bases left unmatched: 7. In DNA, the CDR3 is TGTGCCAGCAGCTTACGTGCGGGGGACGGCAAAAACATTCAGTACTTC. Translating it yields CASSLRAGDGKNIQYF.

The chain is built from TRBV13 and TRBJ2-3; D unclear. Germline CDR1 reads PRHDT; CDR2 reads FYEKMQ (reference sequence). This CDR3 has 12 residues. V lost 5 bases to trimming and J lost 4 bases, with 7 bases between them. For the CDR3, the DNA is TGTGCCAGCAGCCCGGCGGCAGATACGCAGTATTTT. Protein sequence: CASSPAADTQYF.

The gene calls are TRBV12-3 or TRBV12-4 and TRBJ2-1; 10 bases align to TRBD2. This CDR3 comprises 14 residues. J was trimmed by 6 bases and V by 3 bases; bases with no gene match: 2. CDR3 in DNA: TGTGCCAGCAGTTTGAGCGGGGGGGCCAATGAGCAGTTCTTC. It yields the protein CASSLSGGANEQFF.

The rearrangement uses TRBV29-1 and TRBJ2-1, with a tentative D call TRBD1 (5 bases). Deletions cut 6 bases from V and 2 bases from J, with 17 bases between. The CDR3 spans 15 residues. Germline-derived CDR1 and CDR2 are SQVTM and ANQGSEA. As DNA, the CDR3 is TGCAGCGTGGTGTACAGGTTTAGTCCCTACAATGAGCAGTTCTTC. Protein product: CSVVYRFSPYNEQFF.

This clonotype was seen only once. The chain combines TRBV29-1 with TRBJ2-3; D assignment may be TRBD1 or TRBD2 (5 bases each). The V gene lost 4 bases and the J gene lost 7 bases, with 24 bases spanning the gap. The CDR3 has 16 amino acids. The germline V gene has CDR1 SQVTM and CDR2 ANQGSEA. The CDR3 loop reads CSVVGPRGAGLNTQYF. As DNA, the CDR3 is TGCAGCGTTGTTGGGCCCCGAGGGGCGGGCCTAAATACGCAGTATTTT.

The gene calls are TRBV14 and TRBJ2-5, with TRBD1 as a possible D gene (6 bases). There are 17 residues in the CDR3. The V and J ends lost 0 bases and 5 bases respectively, with 19 bases between them. CDR1 SGHDN and CDR2 FVKESK come from the germline V gene. The CDR3 reads CASSQDLLGGRGETQYF. The CDR3 DNA sequence: TGTGCCAGCAGCCAAGATCTCCTTGGGGGCCGCGGGGAGACCCAGTACTTC.

The chain has TRBV18 and TRBJ1-5; the D gene is possibly TRBD1 (5 bases). There are 14 residues in the CDR3. The V end lost 5 bases, the J end lost 7 bases, and 15 bases lay between the germline ends. Germline CDR1 reads KGHSH; CDR2 reads LQKENI. The CDR3 reads CASSSQARGQPQHF. CDR3 nucleotides: TGTGCCAGCTCATCGCAGGCCCGGGGGCAGCCCCAGCATTTT. The full variable domain, rest sourced from reference TRBV18 and TRBJ1-5, is NAGVMQNPRHLVRRRGQEARLRCSPMKGHSHVYWYRQLPEEGLKFMVYLQKENIIDESGMPKERFSAEFPKEGPSILRIQQVVRGDSAAYFCASSSQARGQPQHFGDGTRLSIL.

The chain recombines TRBV18 with TRBJ2-5; the D gene could be TRBD1 or TRBD2 (5 bases each). Trimming removed 3 bases from V and 2 bases from J, with 13 bases in between. Germline values: CDR1 KGHSH, CDR2 LQKENI. The CDR3 consists of 15 residues. The CDR3 loop is CASSPRGAAQETQYF. The CDR3 nucleotides read TGTGCCAGCTCACCGAGGGGCGCTGCGCAAGAGACCCAGTACTTC.

The V gene is TRBV12-3 or TRBV12-4, the J gene TRBJ2-3; D call uncertain. The V and J ends lost 10 bases and 10 bases respectively, with 18 bases between them. The CDR3 is 12 amino acids. Here the CDR3 DNA reads TGTGCCACCGGCCCTCGGGCCAAGTCGCAGTATTTT. It is translated as CATGPRAKSQYF.

This sequence joins TRBV29-1 and TRBJ1-2; D is undetermined. The CDR3 length is 11 residues. CDR1 and CDR2 from the germline V gene are SQVTM and ANQGSEA. V lost 4 bases to trimming and J lost 5 bases, with 8 bases between them. The CDR3 sequence: CSVVFAYGYTF. In nucleotides, the CDR3 is TGCAGCGTTGTATTTGCTTATGGCTACACCTTC.

The J gene is TRBJ2-7, the V gene TRBV20-1; 10 bases map to TRBD1. The J segment lost 0 bases and the V segment lost 0 bases, leaving 2 bases of the junction unmatched. CDR1 is DFQATT, CDR2 SNEGSKA, per germline (reference sequence). This CDR3 is 15 amino acids long. The CDR3 reads CSARDRTGGSYEQYV. The DNA for the CDR3 is TGCAGTGCTAGAGACCGGACAGGGGGCTCCTACGAGCAGTACGTC.

In nucleotides, the CDR3 is TGTGCCAGCACGACAGGAGGAGGCAATCAGCCCCAGCATTTT. Amino acids: CASTTGGGNQPQHF. The chain has TRBV7-9 and TRBJ1-5; tentative D call: TRBD1 (6 bases). The CDR3 loop spans 14 amino acids. The V end was cut by 7 bases, the J end by 2 bases, with 12 bases between. Germline assignment: CDR1 SEHNR and CDR2 FQNEAQ (reference sequence).

This CDR3 is CASSPRDSEAFF. In DNA, the CDR3 is TGTGCCAGCAGCCCTCGGGACAGTGAAGCTTTCTTT. The V gene is TRBV11-2, the J gene TRBJ1-1; 7 bases agree with TRBD1. CDR1 and CDR2 (germline): SGHAT, FQNNGV. Trimming cost V 5 bases and J 7 bases; bases outside gene matches: 4. The CDR3 is 12 residues long.